The next 4 T cell receptor beta chains were all read from a single sample in a study of T cells after yellow fever vaccination. TCRdb re-called the 5' RACE reads with MiXCR, one entry per CDR3 protein. The sample lists 300,000 or so distinct CDR3 sequences, over 10% occurring once. The specimen comprised CD4+ T cells sorted from PBMCs, sampled 45 days after the yellow fever booster vaccination. The receptors derive from a man in his thirties or forties who received the YFV17D yellow fever vaccine.

This sequence joins TRBV20-1 and TRBJ2-7; D gene uncertain. Germline lookup yields CDR1 DFQATT and CDR2 SNEGSKA (reference sequence). CDR3 length: 11 amino acids. The CDR3: CSYDSVVEQYF. The CDR3 DNA follows: TGCAGCTACGATTCAGTCGTCGAGCAGTACTTC.

This clonotype has more than one count but fewer than ten. V and J are TRBV25-1 and TRBJ2-6, with D possibly TRBD2 on 6 matching bases. CDR1 and CDR2 from the germline V gene are MGHDK and SYGVNS. The CDR3 has 19 amino acids. V dropped 5 bases and J dropped 1 base, with 21 bases sitting between them. The CDR3 is CASSPQPGAGSSGANVLTF. The CDR3 DNA follows: TGTGCCAGCAGTCCGCAGCCGGGAGCTGGGAGTTCTGGGGCCAACGTCCTGACTTTC.

J is TRBJ2-1 and V is TRBV12-3 or TRBV12-4; perhaps TRBD2 as D (5 bases). Trimming pared 3 bases from V and 6 bases from J, leaving 9 bases between. The CDR3 is 13 amino acids. The DNA of the CDR3 is TGTGCCAGCAGTTTCGGGCGGGCCAATGAGCAGTTCTTC. Encoded protein: CASSFGRANEQFF.

This clonotype showed up just a few times. The chain carries TRBV5-6 and TRBJ2-3; D unresolved. The CDR3 runs to 13 residues. Trimming took off 4 bases at V and 2 bases at J, with 8 bases between the two ends. Germline V gene data show CDR1 as SGHDT and CDR2 as YYEEEE. Written as DNA, the CDR3 is TGTGCCAGCAGCAGCGCCCACACAGATACGCAGTATTTT. Residues: CASSSAHTDTQYF.